The 26 T cell receptor beta chains given below trace back to one sample, sequenced in a study of post-analysis software for immune sequencing data. These TCRs are of unknown antigen specificity. Every TCR beta cDNA library bore unique molecular identifiers. TCRdb used MiXCR to reprocess the PCR reads, holding one entry per CDR3 protein. Found here are approximately 730,000 distinct CDR3 sequences, 25% to 30% of them singletons; the top ten hold more than 0.45%. Study findings and constraints: There were a handful of TRBV segments more frequent in patients than controls, and TRBV5-6, TRBV5-1 and TRBV20-1 were among them.

The specimen sequenced was blood. Source of these receptors: a girl aged 5-17 years with multiple sclerosis.

This clonotype was detected only a few times. The chain employs TRBV7-9 and TRBJ1-2; D gene unclear. CDR1 and CDR2 from the germline V gene are SEHNR and FQNEAQ (reference sequence). CDR3 length: 13 amino acids. Trimming stripped 5 bases from V and 4 bases from J, with 11 bases between. This CDR3 reads CASSPGRPYGYTF. The CDR3 bases are TGTGCCAGCAGCCCCGGGAGACCCTATGGCTACACCTTC.

The J gene is TRBJ1-1, the V gene TRBV6-2 or TRBV6-3, with D maybe TRBD1 (5 bases). The CDR3 length is 15 residues. The V gene lost 2 bases and the J gene lost 0 bases, with 10 bases spanning the gap. CDR1 MNHEY and CDR2 SVGEGT come from the germline V gene. The CDR3 nucleotides read TGTGCCAGCAGTTACACAGGACACTTGAACACTGAAGCTTTCTTT. It yields the protein CASSYTGHLNTEAFF.

J is TRBJ2-3 and V is TRBV5-1; 7 nucleotides match TRBD1. This CDR3 has 13 amino acids. Germline lookup yields CDR1 SGHRS and CDR2 YFSETQ. The V and J ends lost 2 bases and 4 bases, in that order; junction bases with no gene match: 1. The CDR3 nucleotides read TGCGCCAGCAGCTTACAGGGGTCAGATACGCAGTATTTT. Its translation is CASSLQGSDTQYF.

This clonotype appeared a few times. The J gene is TRBJ1-6, the V gene TRBV5-1; weak D call: TRBD1 (5 bases). V gave up 2 bases and J gave up 11 bases, with 17 bases separating them. CDR3 size: 15 residues. Germline V gene sequence: CDR1 SGHRS, CDR2 YFSETQ. As DNA, the CDR3 is TGCGCCAGCAGCTTTGAGGGGACGTCAGCGCCACCCCTCCACTTT. Translated, it gives CASSFEGTSAPPLHF.

This clonotype has only a few counts. The chain links TRBV7-9 to TRBJ2-1; 9 nucleotides align to TRBD2. Germline V gene data show CDR1 as SEHNR and CDR2 as FQNEAQ (reference sequence). V lost 5 bases and J lost 7; bases outside the gene matches: 9. The CDR3 runs to 15 residues. CDR3 nucleotide sequence: TGTGCCAGCAGCGCTCTCGGCGGGGGGGTAAATGAGCAGTTCTTC. It codes for CASSALGGGVNEQFF.

This clonotype was picked up many times. The chain joins TRBV5-1 to TRBJ2-7; tentatively, D is TRBD1 (5 bases). CDR3 size: 14 residues. V was trimmed by 0 bases and J by 0 bases, leaving 7 bases between them. CDR1 and CDR2 (germline): SGHRS, YFSETQ. The CDR3: CASSLGRASYEQYF. CDR3 in DNA: TGCGCCAGCAGCTTGGGCAGGGCCTCCTACGAGCAGTACTTC.

This chain links TRBV5-1 with TRBJ2-1; 9 positions match TRBD1. Germline V gene lookup returns CDR1 SGHRS and CDR2 YFSETQ. The trim removed 4 bases at V and 2 bases at J, leaving 4 bases unmatched. The length of the CDR3 is 15 residues. In DNA form, the CDR3 reads TGCGCCAGCAGCCCCGGGACAGGGCCCTACAATGAGCAGTTCTTC. Its protein product is CASSPGTGPYNEQFF.

Ten or more counts support this clonotype. The rearrangement links TRBV7-2 to TRBJ1-2; D call uncertain. The CDR3 spans 13 residues. Germline-derived CDR1 and CDR2 are SGHTA and FQGNSA. The ends were cut back, 0 bases at V and 0 bases at J, with 2 bases in the middle. The CDR3 bases are TGTGCCAGCAGCTTAGCCCCTAACTATGGCTACACCTTC. Amino acid sequence: CASSLAPNYGYTF.

In its sample, this clonotype was seen a few times. This rearrangement joins TRBV7-2 to TRBJ1-5; tentative D call: TRBD1 (6 bases). The germline CDR1 and CDR2 sequences are SGHTA and FQGNSA. Trimming stripped 5 bases from V and 9 bases from J, with 17 bases between. This CDR3 has 14 residues. CDR3 amino acids: CASSRGAGSLPQHF. Here the CDR3 DNA reads TGTGCCAGCAGCCGGGGGGCAGGCTCGTTGCCCCAGCATTTT.

This clonotype occurred a few times. This chain links TRBV12-3 or TRBV12-4 with TRBJ1-2; D remains ambiguous. V lost 5 bases and J 8 bases, leaving 18 bases between the germline ends. The CDR3 has 14 residues. The chain's CDR3 is CASSPPAEAGGYTF. In DNA, the CDR3 is TGTGCCAGCAGTCCCCCGGCGGAAGCCGGCGGCTACACCTTC.

The chain is built from TRBV10-3 and TRBJ2-2; D remains ambiguous. CDR1 and CDR2 from the germline V gene are ENHRY and SYGVKD. This CDR3 spans 14 amino acids. V lost 6 bases and J 2 bases, leaving 10 bases between the germline ends. CDR3: CAIREDGNTGELFF. CDR3 sequence (DNA): TGTGCCATCAGAGAGGACGGTAACACCGGGGAGCTGTTTTTT.

J is TRBJ2-1 and V is TRBV10-1; D possibly corresponds to TRBD2 (5 bases). The V and J ends lost 4 bases and 7 bases respectively, with 17 bases between them. Per the germline V gene, CDR1 is WNHNN and CDR2 is SYGVQD (reference sequence). The CDR3 is 15 amino acids. Written as DNA, the CDR3 is TGCGCCAGCAGTGCACAGCGGACCCTTGGGAATGAGCAGTTCTTC. This encodes CASSAQRTLGNEQFF.

The J gene is TRBJ2-1, the V gene TRBV7-2; D is undetermined. CDR1 and CDR2 from the germline V gene are SGHTA and FQGNSA. The CDR3 consists of 16 residues. The V end was cut by 5 bases, the J end by 8 bases, with 22 bases between. Written as DNA, the CDR3 is TGTGCCAGCAGCGTAGACGGTGGACCGTACGACCATGAGCAGTTCTTC. Its translation is CASSVDGGPYDHEQFF.

As for this clonotype: Possible read error: a much larger clone is one base away. The rearrangement links TRBV10-3 to TRBJ2-1; 7 bases match TRBD1. Germline V CDR1 and CDR2: ENHRY, SYGVKD. The length of the CDR3 is 16 residues. The J segment lost 2 bases and the V segment lost 4 bases, leaving 8 bases of the junction unmatched. CDR3 protein: CAISAPTGPAYNEQFF. CDR3 DNA sequence: TGTGCCATCAGTGCACCGACAGGGCCGGCCTACAATGAGCAGTTCTTC.

The chain joins TRBV5-8 to TRBJ1-5, with D unclear. The V end lost 0 bases, the J end lost 0 bases, and 10 bases lay between the germline ends. CDR3 size: 16 residues. Germline values: CDR1 SGHTS, CDR2 YDEGEE. In nucleotides, the CDR3 is TGTGCCAGCAGCTTGGGGTACGAGGGTAGCAATCAGCCCCAGCATTTT. Translated, it gives CASSLGYEGSNQPQHF.

CDR3 DNA: TGCAGTGCAGTCGACGTGAGCTCCTACAATGAGCAGTTCTTC. It codes for CSAVDVSSYNEQFF. V and J are TRBV20-1 and TRBJ2-1, with D hard to call. Looked up from germline, CDR1 is DFQATT and CDR2 is SNEGSKA (reference sequence). The V and J ends lost 6 bases and 0 bases respectively, with 12 bases between them. This CDR3 has 14 residues.

This clonotype was observed many times. The V gene is TRBV5-1, the J gene TRBJ2-3; 9 nucleotides align to TRBD1. The germline V gene encodes CDR1 SGHRS and CDR2 YFSETQ. V shed 4 bases, J shed 2 bases, and the junction held 5 bases outside the gene matches. The CDR3 is 15 amino acids. The CDR3 protein is CASSQGQGPTDTQYF. The CDR3 DNA reads as TGCGCCAGCAGCCAGGGACAGGGACCCACAGATACGCAGTATTTT.

In the case of this clonotype: At one end the junction does not follow the germline gene, possibly because of a read error. The CDR3 DNA sequence: TGCACCAGCAGCCCGGGACAGGGCCACTATGGCTACACCTTC. Its protein product is CTSSPGQGHYGYTF. The rearrangement links TRBV5-1 to TRBJ1-2; 9 nucleotides agree with TRBD1. CDR3 length equals 14 residues. Germline lookup yields CDR1 SGHRS and CDR2 YFSETQ.

Here the CDR3 DNA reads TGTGCCAGCAACATAGCGGGAGGTGATACGCAGTATTTT. Its protein is CASNIAGGDTQYF. This chain connects TRBV9 to TRBJ2-3, with 10 bases lining up with TRBD2. This CDR3 region has 13 residues. V shed 6 bases and J 6 bases; nucleotides not matched to a gene: 4. From germline, CDR1 is SGDLS and CDR2 YYNGEE.

This clonotype was detected many times. J is TRBJ2-7 and V is TRBV11-3; unclear D gene. The V and J ends lost 2 bases and 0 bases respectively, with 5 bases between them. CDR3 length: 13 amino acids. Germline V CDR1 and CDR2: SGHNT, YENEEA. The CDR3 region is CASSLSSSYEQYF. The CDR3 region has the DNA TGTGCCAGCAGCTTATCCAGCTCCTACGAGCAGTACTTC.

The chain links TRBV6-6 to TRBJ2-7; the match to TRBD1 covers 7 bases. Germline values: CDR1 MNHNY, CDR2 SVGAGI (reference sequence). The CDR3 consists of 11 residues. J was trimmed by 6 bases and V by 6 bases; bases with no gene match: 2. The chain's CDR3 is CASRNRGEQYF. The CDR3 region has the DNA TGTGCCAGCAGGAACAGGGGCGAGCAGTACTTC.

The sample holds a few counts of this clonotype. V and J are TRBV29-1 and TRBJ2-1; the match to TRBD2 covers 9 bases. CDR3 size: 15 residues. With 6 bases clipped from V and 0 bases from J, the junction kept 6 bases outside the gene matches. The V gene's germline CDR1 is SQVTM and CDR2 ANQGSEA. This CDR3 reads CSVESGRSSYNEQFF. DNA for the CDR3: TGCAGCGTCGAGAGCGGGAGGTCCTCCTACAATGAGCAGTTCTTC.

V gene TRBV28 combines with J gene TRBJ2-7; 7 bases agree with TRBD2. With 1 base clipped from V and 4 bases from J, the junction kept 10 bases outside the gene matches. Germline V gives CDR1 MDHEN, CDR2 SYDVKM. This CDR3 is built from 16 residues. CDR3 in DNA: TGTGCCAGCAGTTTATTGGCTGGCGGGAGTCGTTACGAGCAGTACTTC. As protein: CASSLLAGGSRYEQYF.

This clonotype has a count of ten or more. The V gene is TRBV4-2, the J gene TRBJ2-1; perhaps TRBD1 as D (8 bases). The V gene lost 0 bases and the J gene lost 6 bases, with 15 bases spanning the gap. In germline, CDR1 is LGHNA, CDR2 YNFKEQ. The CDR3 contains 16 residues. The CDR3 protein is CASSQEGNRGGNEQFF. The CDR3 DNA sequence: TGTGCCAGCAGCCAAGAGGGAAACAGGGGGGGCAATGAGCAGTTCTTC.

The V and J genes are TRBV27 and TRBJ2-2, with D possibly called TRBD1 or TRBD2 (5 bases each). Trimming stripped 5 bases from V and 3 bases from J, with 22 bases between. The CDR3 covers 18 residues. Germline CDR1 reads MNHEY; CDR2 reads SMNVEV (reference sequence). CDR3 sequence reads: CASSPTYLYGADTGELFF. The CDR3 DNA reads as TGTGCCAGCAGTCCCACTTACCTATACGGGGCGGACACCGGGGAGCTGTTTTTT.

CDR3 in DNA: TGTGCCAGCAGCCCGGGACAGGGGTACGGCAATGAGCAGTACTTC. Amino acid sequence: CASSPGQGYGNEQYF. The gene calls are TRBV7-9 and TRBJ2-5; 10 bases are shared with TRBD1. Germline CDR1 SEHNR, CDR2 FQNEAQ (reference sequence). This CDR3 has 15 amino acids. The V gene end was trimmed by 5 bases and the J gene end by 11 bases; junction bases not matched to a gene: 14.